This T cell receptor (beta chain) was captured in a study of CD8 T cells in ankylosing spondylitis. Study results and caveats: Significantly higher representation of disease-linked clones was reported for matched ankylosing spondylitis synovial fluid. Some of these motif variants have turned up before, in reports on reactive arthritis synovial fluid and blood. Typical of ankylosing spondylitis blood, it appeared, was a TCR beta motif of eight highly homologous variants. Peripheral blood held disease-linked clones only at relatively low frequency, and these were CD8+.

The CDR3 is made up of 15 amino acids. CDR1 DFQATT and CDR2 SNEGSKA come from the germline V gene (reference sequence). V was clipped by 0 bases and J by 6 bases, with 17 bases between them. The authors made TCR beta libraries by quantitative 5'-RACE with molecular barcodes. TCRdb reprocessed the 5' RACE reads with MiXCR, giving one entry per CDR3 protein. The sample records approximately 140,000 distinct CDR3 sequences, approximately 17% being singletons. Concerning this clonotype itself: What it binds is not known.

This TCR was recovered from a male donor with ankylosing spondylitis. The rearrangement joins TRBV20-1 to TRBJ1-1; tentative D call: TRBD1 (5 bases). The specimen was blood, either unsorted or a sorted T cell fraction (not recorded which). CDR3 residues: CSAREGTISPPEAFF. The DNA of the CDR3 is TGCAGTGCTAGAGAAGGGACCATATCCCCGCCTGAAGCTTTCTTT.